A selection of T cell receptor beta chains follows, all from one sample in a study of T cells in Graves' hyperthyroidism and ophthalmopathy. TCRdb called the multiplex PCR reads again in MiXCR, with one record for every CDR3 protein. The table has about 420,000 distinct CDR3 sequences, roughly 15% seen once. Sequencing was performed on blood. The receptors stem from a woman aged 18-35 years with Graves' hyperthyroidism. CDR3s include the opening cysteine and the closing phenylalanine or tryptophan. The order of the fields is V gene, clone size, CDR3 length, J gene, D gene, CDR3 protein, CDR3 DNA. The D gene is left open where the match is weak. Size tells how often a clone was seen (once, few, many) or the class of an expanded clone, and some rows leave it out.

v_gene: TRBV10-3
abundance: -
len: 13
j_gene: TRBJ2-7
d_gene: -
CDR3aa: CAISVGRENEQYF
CDR3nt: TGTGCCATCAGTGTAGGTCGGGAGAACGAGCAGTACTTC

v_gene: TRBV7-8
abundance: many
len: 13
j_gene: TRBJ2-7
d_gene: -
CDR3aa: CASSLAWVDEQYF
CDR3nt: TGTGCCAGCAGCTTAGCGTGGGTGGACGAGCAGTACTTC

v_gene: TRBV11-2
abundance: few
len: 15
j_gene: TRBJ1-2
d_gene: TRBD1
CDR3aa: CASSSIRWTGYGYTF
CDR3nt: TGTGCCAGCAGCTCGATTCGCTGGACAGGCTATGGCTACACCTTC

v_gene: TRBV28
abundance: -
len: 14
j_gene: TRBJ1-5
d_gene: -
CDR3aa: CASSSSSGFQPQHF
CDR3nt: TGTGCCAGCAGTTCCTCTTCAGGGTTTCAGCCCCAGCATTTT

v_gene: TRBV20-1
abundance: -
len: 13
j_gene: TRBJ1-5
d_gene: -
CDR3aa: CSARAQGSQPQHF
CDR3nt: TGCAGTGCTAGAGCACAGGGTAGTCAGCCCCAGCATTTT

v_gene: TRBV6-5
abundance: few
len: 17
j_gene: TRBJ2-1
d_gene: TRBD2
CDR3aa: CASSSRTSVYRYSEQFF
CDR3nt: TGTGCCAGCAGTTCTCGGACTAGCGTCTACCGTTACAGTGAGCAGTTCTTC

v_gene: TRBV27
abundance: many
len: 15
j_gene: TRBJ2-3
d_gene: TRBD2
CDR3aa: CASSPLAGVADTQYF
CDR3nt: TGTGCCAGCAGTCCCCTAGCGGGAGTAGCAGATACGCAGTATTTT

v_gene: TRBV19
abundance: -
len: 15
j_gene: TRBJ2-1
d_gene: -
CDR3aa: CASSLGLDLNNEQFF
CDR3nt: TGTGCCAGTAGTTTGGGACTTGATTTAAACAATGAGCAGTTCTTC

v_gene: TRBV29-1
abundance: few
len: 11
j_gene: TRBJ2-5
d_gene: -
CDR3aa: CSVDLRETQYF
CDR3nt: TGCAGCGTTGACCTCAGGGAGACCCAGTACTTC

v_gene: TRBV18
abundance: many
len: 16
j_gene: TRBJ1-1
d_gene: -
CDR3aa: CASSPRRQAGDTEAFF
CDR3nt: TGTGCCAGCTCACCAAGACGGCAGGCAGGAGACACTGAAGCTTTCTTT

v_gene: TRBV5-1
abundance: -
len: 15
j_gene: TRBJ2-1
d_gene: TRBD2
CDR3aa: CASSFSGRGTDEQFF
CDR3nt: TGCGCCAGCAGCTTTAGCGGGAGGGGTACGGATGAGCAGTTCTTC

v_gene: TRBV6-2/TRBV6-3
abundance: many
len: 13
j_gene: TRBJ2-1
d_gene: -
CDR3aa: CASSYYQTGEQFF
CDR3nt: TGTGCCAGCAGTTACTACCAGACAGGAGAGCAGTTCTTC

v_gene: TRBV7-9
abundance: many
len: 15
j_gene: TRBJ1-1
d_gene: -
CDR3aa: CASSLPRGSNTEAFF
CDR3nt: TGTGCCAGCAGCTTACCCCGGGGCAGCAACACTGAAGCTTTCTTT

v_gene: TRBV6-1
abundance: many
len: 13
j_gene: TRBJ1-1
d_gene: -
CDR3aa: CASSTTENTEAFF
CDR3nt: TGTGCCAGCAGTACTACAGAGAACACTGAAGCTTTCTTT

v_gene: TRBV6-1
abundance: many
len: 13
j_gene: TRBJ1-5
d_gene: -
CDR3aa: CASSPNGNQPQHF
CDR3nt: TGTGCCAGCAGCCCCAATGGCAATCAGCCCCAGCATTTT

v_gene: TRBV11-2
abundance: -
len: 14
j_gene: TRBJ2-1
d_gene: -
CDR3aa: CASSSSGILYEQFF
CDR3nt: TGTGCCAGCAGCTCCTCCGGGATCCTATACGAGCAGTTCTTC

v_gene: TRBV5-1
abundance: many
len: 15
j_gene: TRBJ1-1
d_gene: -
CDR3aa: CASSPGVLLDTEAFF
CDR3nt: TGCGCCAGCAGCCCCGGCGTTTTATTAGACACTGAAGCTTTCTTT

v_gene: TRBV5-1
abundance: few
len: 18
j_gene: TRBJ1-3
d_gene: -
CDR3aa: CASSLGPQRVGGGNTIYF
CDR3nt: TGCGCCAGCAGCTTGGGACCTCAGAGGGTCGGCGGTGGAAACACCATATATTTT

v_gene: TRBV27
abundance: -
len: 14
j_gene: TRBJ2-5
d_gene: -
CDR3aa: CASSGGMPLETQYF
CDR3nt: TGTGCCAGCAGTGGGGGGATGCCTTTAGAGACCCAGTACTTC

v_gene: TRBV7-3
abundance: many
len: 16
j_gene: TRBJ2-1
d_gene: TRBD1
CDR3aa: CASSKIPGQGYNEQFF
CDR3nt: TGTGCCAGCAGCAAAATCCCGGGACAGGGCTACAATGAGCAGTTCTTC

v_gene: TRBV7-2
abundance: many
len: 14
j_gene: TRBJ2-5
d_gene: -
CDR3aa: CASSFRRSEETQYF
CDR3nt: TGTGCCAGCAGCTTCAGGCGGAGCGAAGAGACCCAGTACTTC

v_gene: TRBV2
abundance: many
len: 15
j_gene: TRBJ2-1
d_gene: TRBD2
CDR3aa: CASRQLAVSYNEQFF
CDR3nt: TGTGCCAGCAGACAACTAGCGGTCTCCTACAATGAGCAGTTCTTC

v_gene: TRBV20-1
abundance: -
len: 14
j_gene: TRBJ2-3
d_gene: -
CDR3aa: CSASGGTSPDTQYF
CDR3nt: TGCAGTGCTAGTGGGGGGACGAGCCCAGATACGCAGTATTTT

v_gene: TRBV5-1
abundance: -
len: 15
j_gene: TRBJ2-5
d_gene: -
CDR3aa: CASSSFPGLGETQYF
CDR3nt: TGCGCCAGCAGCTCTTTCCCGGGTCTGGGGGAGACCCAGTACTTC

v_gene: TRBV6-1
abundance: many
len: 14
j_gene: TRBJ2-5
d_gene: TRBD2
CDR3aa: CASSSVGGQETQYF
CDR3nt: TGTGCCAGCAGTTCTGTGGGGGGGCAAGAGACCCAGTACTTC

v_gene: TRBV6-1
abundance: many
len: 14
j_gene: TRBJ1-1
d_gene: TRBD1
CDR3aa: CASLSGGRGTEAFF
CDR3nt: TGTGCCAGCCTGTCAGGGGGCCGGGGCACTGAAGCTTTCTTT

v_gene: TRBV6-1
abundance: -
len: 16
j_gene: TRBJ2-1
d_gene: TRBD2
CDR3aa: CASSPPTSGKHHILFF
CDR3nt: TGTGCCAGCAGTCCCCCGACTAGCGGAAAACACCATATTCTGTTCTTC

v_gene: TRBV10-2
abundance: many
len: 15
j_gene: TRBJ2-7
d_gene: TRBD2
CDR3aa: CASSEWRGISYEQYF
CDR3nt: TGCGCCAGCAGTGAATGGCGGGGGATATCCTACGAGCAGTACTTC

v_gene: TRBV28
abundance: many
len: 15
j_gene: TRBJ2-7
d_gene: -
CDR3aa: CASSFGGQSSYEQYF
CDR3nt: TGTGCCAGCAGTTTCGGGGGACAAAGCTCCTACGAGCAGTACTTC

v_gene: TRBV20-1
abundance: many
len: 15
j_gene: TRBJ1-1
d_gene: TRBD1
CDR3aa: CSAARQGPGDTEAFF
CDR3nt: TGCAGTGCTGCTCGACAGGGGCCCGGTGACACTGAAGCTTTCTTT

v_gene: TRBV7-3
abundance: many
len: 16
j_gene: TRBJ2-1
d_gene: TRBD2
CDR3aa: CASSTGTSGRADEQFF
CDR3nt: TGTGCCAGCAGCACCGGGACTAGCGGGAGGGCAGATGAGCAGTTCTTC

v_gene: TRBV20-1
abundance: many
len: 14
j_gene: TRBJ2-1
d_gene: -
CDR3aa: CSARTDFRLNEQFF
CDR3nt: TGCAGTGCTAGGACTGATTTCCGGCTCAATGAGCAGTTCTTC

v_gene: TRBV28
abundance: many
len: 16
j_gene: TRBJ1-6
d_gene: -
CDR3aa: CASSMTGRSTEAPLHF
CDR3nt: TGTGCCAGCAGTATGACAGGAAGGTCCACGGAGGCACCCCTCCACTTT

v_gene: TRBV29-1
abundance: many
len: 14
j_gene: TRBJ2-7
d_gene: -
CDR3aa: CSVSGAAGSYEQYF
CDR3nt: TGCAGCGTCTCAGGGGCTGCAGGGAGCTACGAGCAGTACTTC

v_gene: TRBV3-1
abundance: many
len: 14
j_gene: TRBJ2-7
d_gene: TRBD2
CDR3aa: CASSLREGSGEQYF
CDR3nt: TGTGCCAGCTCTCTGCGGGAGGGTTCAGGGGAGCAGTACTTC